This is a list of T cell receptor beta chains from one sample in a study of regulatory T cells in long-lasting Graves disease. TCRdb ran MiXCR on the multiplex PCR reads and lists one entry per CDR3 protein. Among 370,000 or so distinct CDR3 sequences listed, roughly 15% were seen once. These same data were also listed under a study on T cells in Graves' hyperthyroidism and ophthalmopathy.

Sequenced material: peripheral blood mononuclear cells (PBMCs), taken at new diagnosis, from a patient treated with antithyroid drugs. These receptors originate from a woman under 30 with Graves disease. Each CDR3 is given with its conserved first and last residue. A D gene is named only where the DNA matches it firmly. Expanded clones are given a class, and other clones once, few, many or no size at all.

j_call clone_size v_call d_call cdr3_aa cdr3_nt
TRBJ1-3 many TRBV6-1 TRBD1 CASSLDRGYGNTIYF TGTGCCAGCAGTCTGGACAGGGGGTATGGAAACACCATATATTTT
TRBJ1-1 - TRBV9 - CASSVGAAKAEAFF TGTGCCAGCAGCGTAGGGGCGGCGAAGGCTGAAGCTTTCTTT
TRBJ2-2 many TRBV6-1 TRBD1 CASSRDRGGPGELFF TGTGCCAGCAGTAGGGACAGGGGAGGCCCCGGGGAGCTGTTTTTT
TRBJ2-7 many TRBV20-1 - CSATALDEQYF TGCAGTGCTACAGCGCTCGACGAGCAGTACTTC
TRBJ2-1 many TRBV20-1 - CSANRGQEQFF TGCAGTGCTAACCGGGGCCAGGAGCAGTTCTTC
TRBJ1-1 few TRBV20-1 - CSARDGGGGTEAFF TGCAGTGCTAGAGATGGCGGAGGGGGAACTGAAGCTTTCTTT
TRBJ1-3 many TRBV13 TRBD1 CASSPGGLGNTIYF TGTGCCAGCAGCCCAGGGGGCTTGGGAAACACCATATATTTT
TRBJ2-3 - TRBV9 - CANSVDPGAADTQYF TGTGCCAACAGCGTAGACCCAGGGGCGGCAGATACGCAGTATTTT
TRBJ1-1 many TRBV30 - CAWSVDLEAFF TGTGCCTGGAGTGTAGACCTTGAAGCTTTCTTT
TRBJ1-1 many TRBV19 TRBD1 CASLYRTGGTEAFF TGTGCCAGTCTTTACAGGACAGGGGGCACTGAAGCTTTCTTT
TRBJ2-1 - TRBV24-1 TRBD1 CATSDFGGTGSNEQFF TGTGCCACCAGTGATTTTGGGGGGACAGGGAGCAATGAGCAGTTCTTC
TRBJ2-5 many TRBV18 - CASSPPGTQETQYF TGTGCCAGCTCACCACCCGGGACTCAAGAGACCCAGTACTTC
TRBJ2-2 many TRBV5-1 TRBD1 CASSDRGTAGELFF TGCGCCAGCAGCGACAGGGGAACGGCCGGGGAGCTGTTTTTT
TRBJ1-6 - TRBV11-2 - CASSLEVQVEPLHF TGTGCCAGCAGCTTAGAAGTCCAGGTCGAACCCCTCCACTTT
TRBJ2-2 many TRBV20-1 - CSAPDRRETGELFF TGCAGTGCCCCGGACAGGAGGGAGACCGGGGAGCTGTTTTTT
TRBJ2-1 many TRBV2 - CASCTRKSCAYNEQFF TGTGCCAGCTGTACGAGAAAAAGTTGCGCCTACAATGAGCAGTTCTTC
TRBJ2-7 many TRBV2 - CASGGMAGAREQYF TGTGCCAGCGGCGGGATGGCCGGGGCTCGCGAGCAGTACTTC
TRBJ1-1 many TRBV28 - CASSFYTPGTEAFF TGTGCCAGCAGTTTTTATACTCCGGGCACTGAAGCTTTCTTT
TRBJ1-1 - TRBV4-1 - CASTFEGGGETEAFF TGCGCCAGCACCTTTGAGGGTGGGGGTGAAACTGAAGCTTTCTTT
TRBJ1-6 many TRBV20-1 TRBD1 CSATGGGSPLHF TGCAGTGCTACAGGGGGAGGCTCACCCCTCCACTTT
TRBJ1-4 - TRBV9 - CASAPRITNEKLFF TGTGCCAGCGCGCCCCGGATAACTAATGAAAAACTGTTTTTT
TRBJ1-5 few TRBV28 TRBD1 CASSLKQGRNQPQHF TGTGCCAGCAGCCTCAAACAGGGGCGCAATCAGCCCCAGCATTTT
TRBJ1-2 few TRBV19 TRBD1 CASRGTGYYGYTF TGTGCCAGTAGGGGGACAGGCTACTATGGCTACACCTTC
TRBJ1-3 many TRBV27 TRBD1 CASSTDRGNTIYF TGTGCCAGCAGTACGGACAGGGGAAACACCATATATTTT
TRBJ1-2 - TRBV5-6 TRBD1 CASSIPPDRVFGYTF TGTGCCAGCAGCATCCCCCCGGACAGGGTCTTTGGGTACACCTTC
TRBJ1-1 many TRBV2 TRBD1 CASSDRATEAFF TGTGCCAGCTCGGACAGGGCGACTGAAGCTTTCTTT
TRBJ2-5 many TRBV20-1 - CSARRQWGLEETQYF TGCAGTGCTAGACGGCAGTGGGGGCTGGAAGAGACCCAGTACTTC
TRBJ2-7 - TRBV12-3/TRBV12-4 - CASSPTDFYEQYF TGTGCCAGCAGTCCGACGGACTTTTACGAGCAGTACTTC
TRBJ2-3 many TRBV7-9 TRBD1 CASSSGQGKTDTQYF TGTGCCAGCAGCTCGGGACAGGGGAAAACAGATACGCAGTATTTT
TRBJ2-2 few TRBV4-2 TRBD2 CASTRGSGGPNTGELFF TGTGCCAGCACCAGGGGTAGCGGGGGCCCGAACACCGGGGAGCTGTTTTTT
TRBJ2-7 many TRBV20-1 - CSAASSDEYEQYF TGCAGTGCCGCCTCTAGCGACGAGTACGAGCAGTACTTC
TRBJ1-1 many TRBV18 - CASSDQRNTEAFF TGTGCCAGCTCCGACCAGAGAAACACTGAAGCTTTCTTT
TRBJ2-7 - TRBV9 TRBD2 CASSGGTSGSYEQYF TGTGCCAGCAGCGGGGGGACTAGCGGGAGTTACGAGCAGTACTTC
TRBJ2-3 - TRBV7-3 TRBD2 CASSPGLADTQYF TGTGCCAGCAGCCCCGGACTAGCAGATACGCAGTATTTT
TRBJ1-2 - TRBV7-9 - CASSSPRWSYTF TGTGCCAGCAGCTCCCCCAGGTGGAGCTACACCTTC
TRBJ2-7 - TRBV20-1 - CSASDSLGVQVEQYF TGCAGTGCTTCCGACTCACTAGGAGTACAGGTCGAGCAGTACTTC
TRBJ1-2 few TRBV5-1 - CASSLDTNGYTF TGCGCCAGCAGCTTGGACACCAATGGCTACACCTTC
TRBJ2-6 few TRBV9 TRBD1 CASSPGGQGGSGANVLTF TGTGCCAGCAGCCCTGGGGGACAGGGAGGCTCTGGGGCCAACGTCCTGACTTTC
TRBJ2-7 many TRBV5-1 TRBD2 CASSELAGAYEQYF TGCGCCAGCAGTGAGTTAGCGGGAGCCTACGAGCAGTACTTC
TRBJ2-7 many TRBV12-3/TRBV12-4 TRBD2 CASSGGGLAGAPYEQYF TGTGCCAGCAGTGGGGGTGGTCTAGCGGGGGCACCCTACGAGCAGTACTTC
TRBJ2-1 many TRBV18 TRBD2 CASSRGTSGRSNEQFF TGTGCCAGCTCACGAGGGACTAGCGGGAGAAGTAATGAGCAGTTCTTC
TRBJ2-5 many TRBV7-2 - CASMRDSRETQYF TGTGCCAGCATGCGGGATTCCCGAGAGACCCAGTACTTC
TRBJ2-1 few TRBV7-9 TRBD1 CASSRTGWEQFF TGTGCCAGCAGCCGGACAGGGTGGGAGCAGTTCTTC
TRBJ2-3 - TRBV3-1 TRBD2 CASSRLAGGRDTQYF TGTGCCAGCAGCCGGCTAGCGGGGGGAAGGGATACGCAGTATTTT
TRBJ1-1 many TRBV27 TRBD1 CASGTGTEPTEAEAFF TGTGCCAGCGGAACCGGGACAGAGCCGACGGAGGCTGAAGCTTTCTTT
TRBJ2-1 many TRBV20-1 TRBD1 CSALDRGPTNEQFF TGCAGTGCTCTCGACAGGGGGCCGACAAATGAGCAGTTCTTC
TRBJ1-2 many TRBV7-8 - CASSLTPDYGYTF TGTGCCAGCAGCTTAACGCCAGACTATGGCTACACCTTC
TRBJ2-7 - TRBV19 - CASRDSQGRHEQYF TGTGCCAGTCGTGATTCCCAGGGTCGCCACGAGCAGTACTTC
TRBJ1-3 many TRBV2 - CASKLRGGNTIYF TGTGCCAGCAAGCTTAGGGGTGGAAACACCATATATTTT
TRBJ2-7 - TRBV9 - CASSVEESGIDEQYF TGTGCCAGCAGCGTAGAGGAATCAGGAATTGACGAGCAGTACTTC
TRBJ1-1 many TRBV7-9 - CASSSTREKLNTEAFF TGTGCCAGCAGCTCTACCAGGGAGAAACTGAACACTGAAGCTTTCTTT